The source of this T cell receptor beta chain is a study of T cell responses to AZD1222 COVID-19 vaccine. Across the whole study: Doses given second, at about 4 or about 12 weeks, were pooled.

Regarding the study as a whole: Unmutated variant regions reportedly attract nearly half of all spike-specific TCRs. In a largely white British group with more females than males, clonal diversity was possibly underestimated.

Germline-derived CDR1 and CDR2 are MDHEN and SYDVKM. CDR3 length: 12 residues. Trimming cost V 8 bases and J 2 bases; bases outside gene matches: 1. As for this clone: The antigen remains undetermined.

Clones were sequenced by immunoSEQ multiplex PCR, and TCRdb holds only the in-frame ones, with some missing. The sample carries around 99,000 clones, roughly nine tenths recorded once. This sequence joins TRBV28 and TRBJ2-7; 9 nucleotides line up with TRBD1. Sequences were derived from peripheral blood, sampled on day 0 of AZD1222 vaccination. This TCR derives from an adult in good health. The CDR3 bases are TGTGCCAGCCGGGACAGGGCCTACGAGCAGTACTTC. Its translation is CASRDRAYEQYF.